This T cell receptor (beta chain) was recorded in a study of response to subunit inactivated influenza vaccine. TCRdb re-called the RT-PCR reads through MiXCR, storing one row per CDR3 protein. The profile shows 530,000 or so distinct CDR3 sequences, 14% of them singletons. CDR3 length equals 14 residues. Germline CDR1 and CDR2: MNHNS and SASEGT. V was clipped by 6 bases and J by 11 bases, with 20 bases between them. This clonotype was found a few times. Its antigen is as yet unknown. Broader study findings: The study's authors posited that every seasonal influenza vaccination enlists few new T cells.

The origin of this receptor is a man aged 50 or older who received an inactivated influenza vaccine. The material was PBMCs from blood, obtained roughly 12 days after vaccination. The genes are TRBV6-1 and TRBJ2-1; the D call may be TRBD1 or TRBD2 (5 bases each). This CDR3 is CASSEPQGEGKQFF. CDR3 coding DNA: TGTGCCAGCAGCGAACCTCAGGGTGAGGGGAAGCAGTTCTTC.